One sample yielded the 27 T cell receptor beta chains listed below, sequenced in a study of T-cell reconstitution after alpha-beta-depleted transplantation in children. Unique molecular identifiers tagged the TCRbeta library. TCRdb re-analysed the PCR reads in MiXCR, keeping a single row per CDR3 protein. The data contain around 240,000 distinct CDR3 sequences, 9.7% of them singletons. The sequenced sample was PBMCs from the stem cell graft donor, obtained from the stem cell graft. The source of these receptors is a human donor who donated a stem cell graft to a child with SCID.

There are many counts of this clonotype. This rearrangement joins TRBV5-6 to TRBJ1-2; D is undetermined. The CDR3 contains 14 residues. V lost 3 bases to trimming and J lost 0 bases, with 9 bases between them. Germline assignment: CDR1 SGHDT and CDR2 YYEEEE. CDR3 amino acids: CASSSATPNYGYTF. For the CDR3, the DNA is TGTGCCAGCAGCTCGGCTACCCCTAACTATGGCTACACCTTC.

This clonotype was counted many times. The chain joins TRBV5-1 to TRBJ1-2; 8 nucleotides agree with TRBD1. Germline CDR1 SGHRS, CDR2 YFSETQ. This CDR3 is built from 13 residues. The trim removed 4 bases at V and 3 bases at J, leaving 2 bases unmatched. The CDR3 coding sequence is TGCGCCAGCAGCCAGACAGGGGACTATGGCTACACCTTC. Protein product: CASSQTGDYGYTF.

At least ten counts were recorded for this clonotype. V usage is TRBV7-9 and J usage is TRBJ2-1, with D unresolved. The germline V gene encodes CDR1 SEHNR and CDR2 FQNEAQ (reference sequence). The CDR3 totals 13 residues. V lost 0 bases and J 6 bases, leaving 6 bases between the germline ends. The DNA of the CDR3 is TGTGCCAGCAGCTTAGCGCCAGGCAATGAGCAGTTCTTC. Translation: CASSLAPGNEQFF.

This clonotype has ten or more counts. The chain combines TRBV20-1 with TRBJ1-2; D might be TRBD1 (6 bases). The germline V and J ends were trimmed by 3 bases and 4 bases, with 12 bases remaining between them. Germline V gene sequence: CDR1 DFQATT, CDR2 SNEGSKA (reference sequence). This CDR3 comprises 13 residues. CDR3 sequence: CSASRGGTYGYTF. DNA of the CDR3: TGCAGTGCTAGTCGAGGGGGGACCTATGGCTACACCTTC.

This clonotype has ten or more counts. J is TRBJ2-2 and V is TRBV5-6; 10 bases align to TRBD2. V lost 5 bases, J lost 6 bases, and 7 bases stayed unmatched. Germline CDR1 and CDR2: SGHDT and YYEEEE. CDR3 size: 15 residues. In DNA, the CDR3 is TGTGCCAGCAGTTCGAGCGGGGGGGCTGCCGGGGAGCTGTTTTTT. It is translated as CASSSSGGAAGELFF.

This clonotype was seen ten or more times. The chain is built from TRBV18 and TRBJ2-3, with 8 bases that match TRBD1. The trim removed 6 bases at V and 0 bases at J, leaving 11 bases unmatched. This CDR3 has 17 amino acids. The germline CDR1 and CDR2 sequences are KGHSH and LQKENI. The CDR3 region has the DNA TGTGCCAGCTCCACCACCCCAGGGGGCATGAGCACAGATACGCAGTATTTT. It specifies CASSTTPGGMSTDTQYF.

This clonotype was found many times. This chain joins TRBV12-3 or TRBV12-4 and TRBJ1-1; D gene unclear. V shed 5 bases and J shed 5 bases, with 6 bases lying between them. The CDR3 is 11 residues long. The CDR3 region has the DNA TGTGCCAGCAGTGCGCATACTGAAGCTTTCTTT. It yields the protein CASSAHTEAFF.

This clonotype was observed many times. The rearrangement links TRBV5-1 to TRBJ2-7, with a tentative D call TRBD2 (5 bases). The CDR3 spans 13 residues. Germline V CDR1 and CDR2: SGHRS, YFSETQ. Trimming removed 7 bases from V and 3 bases from J, with 14 bases in between. CDR3 protein: CASGVLGGYEQYF. In DNA form, the CDR3 reads TGCGCCAGCGGAGTTCTCGGAGGCTACGAGCAGTACTTC.

This clonotype was counted ten times or more. The chain carries TRBV5-6 and TRBJ2-1; D not resolved. The CDR3 is 11 amino acids. Germline CDR1 reads SGHDT; CDR2 reads YYEEEE. Deletions cut 4 bases from V and 3 bases from J, with 2 bases between. CDR3 DNA sequence: TGTGCCAGCAGCCACTACAATGAGCAGTTCTTC. Encoded protein: CASSHYNEQFF.

As concerns this clonotype: A read error may be the cause here, since a much bigger clone is one base away. The V call is TRBV7-6, the J call TRBJ1-2, with 7 bases matching TRBD1. Germline CDR1 is SGHVS and CDR2 is FNYEAQ. The CDR3 sequence is 13 residues long. DNA for the CDR3: TGTGCCGGCAGCTCATCACAGGGGTATGGCTACACCTTC. This codes for CAGSSSQGYGYTF.

This clonotype was detected many times. This sequence joins TRBV6-4 and TRBJ2-2; D remains ambiguous. Germline V gene lookup returns CDR1 MRHNA and CDR2 SNTAGT. The CDR3 length is 15 residues. The germline V and J ends were trimmed by 3 bases and 0 bases, with 8 bases remaining between them. CDR3 sequence (DNA): TGTGCCAGCAGTGAAGGGCAGGCGAACACCGGGGAGCTGTTTTTT. Encoded protein: CASSEGQANTGELFF.

At least ten counts were recorded for this clonotype. The rearrangement joins TRBV5-1 to TRBJ2-3; 9 bases match TRBD2. The CDR3 is 18 amino acids. Germline-derived CDR1 and CDR2 are SGHRS and YFSETQ. V gave up 4 bases and J gave up 0 bases; unmatched junction bases: 12. This chain's CDR3 is CASSPRLAAVGSTDTQYF. In DNA, the CDR3 is TGCGCCAGCAGCCCCAGACTAGCGGCGGTGGGAAGCACAGATACGCAGTATTTT.

Many counts were recorded for this clonotype. CDR3 amino acids: CASSLEPSDYNSPLHF. CDR3 in DNA: TGTGCCAGCAGCCTAGAGCCCAGTGACTATAATTCACCCCTCCACTTT. The chain carries TRBV7-8 and TRBJ1-6, with D unclear. Trimming took off 5 bases at V and 3 bases at J, with 14 bases between the two ends. The CDR3 consists of 16 residues. Germline V gene data show CDR1 as SGHVS and CDR2 as FQNEAQ.

This clonotype was counted ten times or more. V gene TRBV28 combines with J gene TRBJ1-1, with 8 bases matching TRBD1. The CDR3 has 16 amino acids. V shed 5 bases, J shed 1 base, and the junction held 9 bases outside the gene matches. Germline V gives CDR1 MDHEN, CDR2 SYDVKM. CDR3 sequence (DNA): TGTGCCAGCAGTCCAATCAGGGGGCGCAGGAACACTGAAGCTTTCTTT. Translation: CASSPIRGRRNTEAFF.

This clonotype was counted ten times or more. This chain joins TRBV12-3 or TRBV12-4 and TRBJ2-3, with 8 bases matching TRBD1. This CDR3 has 15 amino acids. Unmatched junction bases numbered 4, after V lost 5 bases and J lost 0 bases. CDR3 in DNA: TGTGCCAGCAGTACCAGGACAGGGAGCACAGATACGCAGTATTTT. Its protein is CASSTRTGSTDTQYF.

This clonotype was seen at least ten times. The gene calls are TRBV9 and TRBJ2-2, with D possibly TRBD2 on 7 matching bases. V gave up 0 bases and J gave up 5 bases, with 11 bases separating them. The CDR3 length is 15 residues. The germline CDR1 and CDR2 sequences are SGDLS and YYNGEE. The CDR3 loop reads CASSVARGGTGELFF. The CDR3 nucleotides are TGTGCCAGCAGCGTAGCCAGGGGAGGGACCGGGGAGCTGTTTTTT. Using reference TRBV9 and TRBJ2-2 for the parts outside the CDR3, the full variable domain is DSGVTQTPKHLITATGQRVTLRCSPRSGDLSVYWYQQSLDQGLQFLIQYYNGEERAKGNILERFSAQQFPDLHSELNLSSLELGDSALYFCASSVARGGTGELFFGEGSRLTVL.

This clonotype has just a few counts. The chain carries TRBV6-5 and TRBJ1-6, with TRBD1 as a possible D gene (5 bases). V was pared by 0 bases and J by 8 bases, with 11 bases between. This CDR3 is 15 amino acids long. Germline values: CDR1 MNHEY, CDR2 SVGAGI. CDR3 sequence: CASSYSGTLDSPLHF. The CDR3 DNA sequence: TGTGCCAGCAGTTACTCTGGGACTCTCGATTCACCCCTCCACTTT.

For this clonotype: This sequence may be a read error, since a much larger clone differs from it by one base. The V call is TRBV11-2, the J call TRBJ1-2, with 8 bases matching TRBD1. Germline assignment: CDR1 SGHAT and CDR2 FQNNGV. The CDR3 is 14 residues long. DNA for the CDR3: TGTGCCAGCAGCAGCCAGGGGGCCTCCTATGGCGACACCTTC. Its translation: CASSSQGASYGDTF. The entire variable domain, with the rest obtained from reference TRBV11-2 and TRBJ1-2, is as follows: EAGVAQSPRYKIIEKRQSVAFWCNPISGHATLYWYQQILGQGPKLLIQFQNNGVVDDSQLPKDRFSAERLKGVDSTLKIQPAKLEDSAVYLCASSSQGASYGDTFGSGTRLTVV.

This clonotype was found many times. The rearrangement joins TRBV5-1 to TRBJ2-1; no firm D call. The V end was cut by 0 bases, the J end by 2 bases, with 6 bases between. The CDR3 consists of 14 residues. Germline V lookup: CDR1 SGHRS, CDR2 YFSETQ. The CDR3 nucleotides are TGCGCCAGCAGCTTGGAAGGGCCCTACAATGAGCAGTTCTTC. It yields the protein CASSLEGPYNEQFF.

This clonotype was observed at least ten times. The gene calls are TRBV7-8 and TRBJ1-4; D call uncertain. The CDR3 is 14 residues long. The V and J ends lost 2 bases and 8 bases respectively, with 12 bases between them. The germline CDR1 and CDR2 sequences are SGHVS and FQNEAQ. The CDR3 DNA reads TGTGCCAGCAGCTTAATGGGATCTCAGGAAAAACTGTTTTTT. Translating it yields CASSLMGSQEKLFF.

The sample holds a few counts of this clonotype. This rearrangement joins TRBV5-5 to TRBJ2-7, with 7 bases identical to TRBD1. The CDR3 runs 14 residues. CDR1 is SGHKS and CDR2 is YYEKEE in the germline V gene (reference sequence). Unmatched junction bases numbered 6, after V lost 4 bases and J lost 2 bases. The CDR3: CASSQTGPTYEQYF. In DNA, the CDR3 is TGTGCCAGCAGCCAGACAGGGCCCACCTACGAGCAGTACTTC.

This clonotype was detected ten times or more. The CDR3 DNA sequence: TGCGCCAGCAGCTATGGTTTACAGGGGAATGGCTACACCTTC. Residues: CASSYGLQGNGYTF. This chain uses TRBV5-1 with TRBJ1-2; TRBD1 matches 7 bases. Germline CDR1 and CDR2: SGHRS and YFSETQ. The V gene end was trimmed by 3 bases and the J gene end by 6 bases; junction bases not matched to a gene: 8. The CDR3 has 14 residues. Variable domain in full (rest from reference TRBV5-1 and TRBJ1-2): KAGVTQTPRYLIKTRGQQVTLSCSPISGHRSVSWYQQTPGQGLQFLFEYFSETQRNKGNFPGRFSGRQFSNSRSEMNVSTLELGDSALYLCASSYGLQGNGYTFGSGTRLTVV.

The sample holds many counts of this clonotype. The gene calls are TRBV5-1 and TRBJ2-2; 11 bases line up with TRBD1. From germline, CDR1 is SGHRS and CDR2 YFSETQ. V lost 3 bases and J lost 5; bases outside the gene matches: 12. The CDR3 runs to 18 residues. CDR3 amino acids: CASSSVPPGTGGTGELFF. Here the CDR3 DNA reads TGCGCCAGCAGCTCCGTACCCCCCGGGACAGGGGGGACCGGGGAGCTGTTTTTT.

This clonotype was picked up a small number of times. The chain uses TRBV3-1 and TRBJ2-5, with 8 bases lining up with TRBD2. This CDR3 is 16 amino acids long. After removal of 1 base from V and 6 bases from J, the junction contained 10 bases not matched to a gene. Germline V gene lookup returns CDR1 LGHDT and CDR2 YNNKEL (reference sequence). The chain's CDR3 is CASSQVTSGGDKTQYF. CDR3 DNA sequence: TGTGCCAGCAGCCAAGTAACCAGCGGGGGCGACAAGACCCAGTACTTC.

This sequence joins TRBV19 and TRBJ2-1; 11 bases fit TRBD1. This CDR3 has 15 amino acids. CDR1 and CDR2 from the germline V gene are LNHDA and SQIVND (reference sequence). V shed 5 bases, J shed 8 bases, and the junction held 8 bases outside the gene matches. This CDR3 is CASSPDRGRVYEQFF. In nucleotides, the CDR3 is TGTGCCAGTAGTCCGGACAGGGGGCGAGTTTATGAGCAGTTCTTC.

Only a few counts were recorded for this clonotype. The rearrangement joins TRBV5-4 to TRBJ2-5, with 13 bases aligning to TRBD2. Germline-derived CDR1 and CDR2 are SGHNT and YYREEE (reference sequence). The CDR3 runs 16 residues. With 1 base clipped from V and 5 bases from J, the junction kept 5 bases outside the gene matches. Here the CDR3 reads CASSLTSGGAGETQYF. The DNA of the CDR3 is TGTGCCAGCAGCTTGACTAGCGGGGGGGCAGGGGAGACCCAGTACTTC.

V usage is TRBV2 and J usage is TRBJ2-5; no clear D. CDR1 is SNHLY and CDR2 is FYNNEI in the germline V gene. Trimming cost V 8 bases and J 4 bases, with 8 bases left between them. This CDR3 has 11 amino acids. As DNA, the CDR3 is TGTGCCAGCGGTACAACAGAGACCCAGTACTTC. Encoded protein: CASGTTETQYF.